Shown below are 29 T cell receptor beta chains from a single sample sequenced in a study of blood T cell repertoires in COVID-19. Measured with immunoSEQ multiplex PCR; TCRdb has only the in-frame clones, and not every one. The sample holds around 50,000 clones, more than 75% seen once. The sequenced material came from peripheral blood. These receptor sequences come from a woman aged 55-69 years with acute or convalescent COVID-19.

This chain uses TRBV7-9 with TRBJ1-1, with D uncertain. Trimming left V 5 bases short and J 3 bases short, with 4 bases between. CDR1 and CDR2 from the germline V gene are SEHNR and FQNEAQ (reference sequence). This CDR3 has 11 residues. For the CDR3, the DNA is TGTGCCAGCAGCCGGGACACTGAAGCTTTCTTT. This encodes CASSRDTEAFF.

The V and J genes are TRBV19 and TRBJ1-5, with D perhaps TRBD1 (5 bases). The V gene's germline CDR1 is LNHDA and CDR2 SQIVND (reference sequence). CDR3 length equals 14 residues. The ends were cut back, 3 bases at V and 7 bases at J, with 13 bases in the middle. CDR3 DNA: TGTGCCAGTAGTATTTTGTCAGGGTGGCAGCCCCAGCATTTT. As protein: CASSILSGWQPQHF.

The chain joins TRBV27 to TRBJ2-5; 7 bases fit TRBD2. This CDR3 has 16 amino acids. Germline assignment: CDR1 MNHEY and CDR2 SMNVEV (reference sequence). Trimming took 5 bases from V and 5 from J; bases not matched to a gene: 14. CDR3 coding DNA: TGTGCCAGCAGTCCACTCACCCCTAGCGGCGCGGAGACCCAGTACTTC. Its translation is CASSPLTPSGAETQYF.

This clone was found a few times. The chain recombines TRBV7-2 with TRBJ2-5, with a tentative D call TRBD1 (5 bases). Looked up from germline, CDR1 is SGHTA and CDR2 is FQGNSA. CDR3 length equals 14 residues. Between the trimmed V and J ends, which lost 6 bases and 2 bases, there was a span of 13 bases. CDR3 protein: CASSKQRTQETQYF. The CDR3 DNA sequence: TGTGCCAGCAGTAAACAACGGACACAAGAGACCCAGTACTTC.

J is TRBJ1-2 and V is TRBV19, with D unclear. Germline CDR1 is LNHDA and CDR2 is SQIVND (reference sequence). This CDR3 contains 13 residues. The ends were cut back, 3 bases at V and 3 bases at J, with 8 bases in the middle. The CDR3 protein is CASSIKSDYGYTF. The CDR3 coding sequence is TGTGCCAGTAGTATTAAATCGGACTATGGCTACACCTTC.

This clone was counted once. This sequence joins TRBV7-2 and TRBJ1-2; TRBD1 might be the D (6 bases). CDR1 SGHTA and CDR2 FQGNSA come from the germline V gene. V lost 2 bases and J lost 6, with 7 bases in between. CDR3 length equals 12 residues. The DNA for the CDR3 is TGTGCCAGCAGCTTAAAGGGGGATGGCTACACCTTC. Amino acid sequence: CASSLKGDGYTF. The full variable domain, its missing parts supplied by reference TRBV7-2 and TRBJ1-2, is GAGVSQSPSNKVTEKGKDVELRCDPISGHTALYWYRQSLGQGLEFLIYFQGNSAPDKSGLPSDRFSAERTGGSVSTLTIQRTQQEDSAVYLCASSLKGDGYTFGSGTRLTVV.

This chain links TRBV7-8 with TRBJ1-4; D not certain. Germline loops: CDR1 SGHVS, CDR2 FQNEAQ. The CDR3 runs to 15 residues. Trimming removed 3 bases from V and 4 bases from J, with 12 bases in between. The CDR3 region is CASSFQRAINEKLFF. The CDR3 DNA reads TGTGCCAGCAGCTTCCAGAGGGCCATTAATGAAAAACTGTTTTTT.

This clone was observed a handful of times. The chain uses TRBV27 and TRBJ2-7, with D perhaps TRBD1 (5 bases). V lost 0 bases to trimming and J lost 0 bases, with 6 bases between them. This CDR3 comprises 14 residues. Germline V gene data show CDR1 as MNHEY and CDR2 as SMNVEV (reference sequence). CDR3 sequence (DNA): TGTGCCAGCAGTTTATCGCAGGGCTCCTACGAGCAGTACTTC. Its protein is CASSLSQGSYEQYF.

This chain uses TRBV3-1 (or the pseudogene TRBV3-2) with TRBJ2-1, with 8 bases fitting TRBD2. Germline lookup yields CDR1 LGHDT and CDR2 YNNKEL (reference sequence). Unmatched junction bases numbered 8, after V lost 3 bases and J lost 7 bases. The CDR3 is 15 amino acids. CDR3 loop: CASSQSSGMMNEQFF. DNA for the CDR3: TGTGCCAGCAGCCAGAGTAGCGGGATGATGAATGAGCAGTTCTTC.

The sample holds a few counts of this clone. The J gene is TRBJ1-2, the V gene TRBV25-1; the D gene is possibly TRBD1 (6 bases). From germline, CDR1 is MGHDK and CDR2 SYGVNS. The CDR3 totals 15 residues. The germline V and J ends were trimmed by 6 bases and 6 bases, with 20 bases remaining between them. For the CDR3, the DNA is TGTGCCAGCAGGGCCGCAGGGGCGTTGGCGAATGGCTACACCTTC. Its translation is CASRAAGALANGYTF.

V usage is TRBV19 and J usage is TRBJ1-4; TRBD1 matches at 9 bases. The CDR3 consists of 16 residues. Germline assignment: CDR1 LNHDA and CDR2 SQIVND (reference sequence). The V gene end was trimmed by 7 bases and the J gene end by 0 bases; junction bases not matched to a gene: 6. The CDR3 DNA reads TGTGCCAGTATCGACAGGGGGGATGCAACTAATGAAAAACTGTTTTTT. It codes for CASIDRGDATNEKLFF.

The rearrangement joins TRBV7-9 to TRBJ1-4; a possible D gene is TRBD1 (6 bases). There are 15 residues in the CDR3. Looked up from germline, CDR1 is SEHNR and CDR2 is FQNEAQ (reference sequence). V was clipped by 5 bases and J by 0 bases, with 10 bases between them. The CDR3 loop reads CASSTQGATNEKLFF. DNA of the CDR3: TGTGCCAGCAGCACACAGGGTGCAACTAATGAAAAACTGTTTTTT.

The V call is TRBV6-5, the J call TRBJ1-2; D is unresolved. Trimming shortened V by 6 bases and J by 6 bases, and 14 bases separated the two germline ends. The CDR3 is made up of 13 amino acids. The germline V gene encodes CDR1 MNHEY and CDR2 SVGAGI. CDR3 sequence (DNA): TGTGCCAGCAGAAATTCCCGAACTAATGGCTACACCTTC. Its protein product is CASRNSRTNGYTF.

This chain uses TRBV16 with TRBJ1-5; D ambiguous. The CDR3 sequence is 15 residues long. Germline V lookup: CDR1 KGHSY, CDR2 FQNENV. Trimming shortened V by 4 bases and J by 2 bases, and 12 bases separated the two germline ends. The CDR3 sequence: CASSPNGGGNQPQHF. In DNA form, the CDR3 reads TGTGCCAGCAGCCCGAACGGCGGAGGCAATCAGCCCCAGCATTTT. Based on the CDR3 plus reference TRBV16 and TRBJ1-5, the full variable domain is GEEVAQTPKHLVRGEGQKAKLYCAPIKGHSYVFWYQQVLKNEFKFLISFQNENVFDETGMPKERFSAKCLPNSPCSLEIQATKLEDSAVYFCASSPNGGGNQPQHFGDGTRLSIL.

The count of this clone is one. The genes are TRBV30 and TRBJ1-6; D possibly corresponds to TRBD1 (5 bases). The CDR3 is 13 residues long. Germline CDR1 GTSNPN, CDR2 SVGIG (reference sequence). V was pared by 1 base and J by 7 bases, with 8 bases between. For the CDR3, the DNA is TGTGCCTGGAGTGGACAGACCAATTCACCCCTCCACTTT. As protein: CAWSGQTNSPLHF.

The rearrangement uses TRBV6-1 and TRBJ2-7; 9 bases are shared with TRBD2. Germline-derived CDR1 and CDR2 are MNHNS and SASEGT. V shed 0 bases, J shed 4 bases, and the junction held 4 bases outside the gene matches. CDR3 length equals 15 residues. The CDR3 nucleotides read TGTGCCAGCAGTGAAGCTAGCGGGGGTTTTTACGAGCAGTACTTC. It translates to CASSEASGGFYEQYF.

CDR3 region: CASTLGRDTSEAFF. CDR3 DNA sequence: TGTGCCAGCACCCTCGGGCGGGATACAAGTGAAGCTTTCTTT. This chain uses TRBV2 with TRBJ1-1; D remains unclear. Germline assignment: CDR1 SNHLY and CDR2 FYNNEI. The CDR3 has 14 amino acids. The V end was cut by 7 bases, the J end by 7 bases, with 19 bases between.

This chain connects TRBV6-5 to TRBJ1-6; perhaps TRBD1 as D (6 bases). The CDR3 length is 16 residues. Germline-derived CDR1 and CDR2 are MNHEY and SVGAGI. V lost 0 bases to trimming and J lost 5 bases, with 11 bases between them. The CDR3 spells CASSYSIGQNNSPLHF. DNA for the CDR3: TGTGCCAGCAGTTACTCGATAGGACAGAATAATTCACCCCTCCACTTT.

The chain combines TRBV9 with TRBJ1-1; D not certain. CDR1 SGDLS and CDR2 YYNGEE come from the germline V gene. The CDR3 length is 13 residues. Trimming cost V 4 bases and J 0 bases, with 7 bases left between them. The CDR3 DNA reads TGTGCCAGCAGCCAAACTGTGAACACTGAAGCTTTCTTT. Translating it yields CASSQTVNTEAFF. Filled out from reference TRBV9 and TRBJ1-1, the complete variable domain reads DSGVTQTPKHLITATGQRVTLRCSPRSGDLSVYWYQQSLDQGLQFLIQYYNGEERAKGNILERFSAQQFPDLHSELNLSSLELGDSALYFCASSQTVNTEAFFGQGTRLTVV.

The chain recombines TRBV4-1 with TRBJ2-1, with TRBD2 as a possible D gene (6 bases). Germline assignment: CDR1 MGHRA and CDR2 YSYEKL. There are 15 residues in the CDR3. Trimming cost V 4 bases and J 6 bases, with 16 bases left between them. CDR3 sequence (DNA): TGCGCCAGCAGCCTGGAACCCGGGAGCGTCAATGAGCAGTTCTTC. Its translation: CASSLEPGSVNEQFF.

This chain connects TRBV7-9 to TRBJ1-1; D is unresolved. In germline, CDR1 is SEHNR, CDR2 FQNEAQ (reference sequence). Trimming pared 5 bases from V and 6 bases from J, leaving 16 bases between. The CDR3 is made up of 14 amino acids. CDR3 nucleotides: TGTGCCAGCAGCCCCGATGTGTGGCTGGCTGAAGCTTTCTTT. The encoded protein is CASSPDVWLAEAFF.

The chain uses TRBV7-6 and TRBJ1-1; no definite D call. The length of the CDR3 is 15 residues. CDR1 SGHVS and CDR2 FNYEAQ come from the germline V gene. V lost 1 base and J lost 1, with 10 bases in between. For the CDR3, the DNA is TGTGCCAGCAGCTTAGGCGGCAGCGCGAACACTGAAGCTTTCTTT. Its translation: CASSLGGSANTEAFF.

The V gene is TRBV6-5, the J gene TRBJ1-1; 7 nucleotides line up with TRBD1. V gave up 6 bases and J gave up 0 bases; unmatched junction bases: 7. Germline V gene lookup returns CDR1 MNHEY and CDR2 SVGAGI. The CDR3 has 15 residues. CDR3 coding DNA: TGTGCCAGCAGGATTACAGGGGTAATGAACACTGAAGCTTTCTTT. This gives the protein CASRITGVMNTEAFF.

This rearrangement joins TRBV12-3 or TRBV12-4 to TRBJ1-5, with D maybe TRBD1 (5 bases). V gave up 10 bases and J gave up 4 bases, with 14 bases separating them. This CDR3 is 13 amino acids long. The DNA of the CDR3 is TGTGCCACCCAGGCCGGGGGGAATCAGCCCCAGCATTTT. Amino acids: CATQAGGNQPQHF.

This sequence joins TRBV19 and TRBJ2-2; perhaps TRBD2 as D (5 bases). From germline, CDR1 is LNHDA and CDR2 SQIVND (reference sequence). V lost 5 bases and J lost 0, with 13 bases in between. There are 16 residues in the CDR3. CDR3 in amino acids: CASSRLSGTNTGELFF. CDR3 nucleotides: TGTGCCAGTAGTCGGTTGTCGGGGACGAACACCGGGGAGCTGTTTTTT. Full variable domain (remainder filled in from reference TRBV19 and TRBJ2-2): DGGITQSPKYLFRKEGQNVTLSCEQNLNHDAMYWYRQDPGQGLRLIYYSQIVNDFQKGDIAEGYSVSREKKESFPLTVTSAQKNPTAFYLCASSRLSGTNTGELFFGEGSRLTVL.

The V and J genes are TRBV19 and TRBJ1-5; D is possibly TRBD1 (5 bases). Trimming removed 1 base at V and 13 bases at J, with 14 bases between. Germline V gene data show CDR1 as LNHDA and CDR2 as SQIVND (reference sequence). CDR3 length equals 13 residues. The CDR3 loop is CASSIGGPTRQHF. CDR3 sequence (DNA): TGTGCCAGTAGTATAGGGGGCCCCACAAGACAGCATTTT.

The chain couples TRBV12-3 or TRBV12-4 to TRBJ2-1; 7 positions agree with TRBD2. The CDR3 loop spans 13 amino acids. V lost 8 bases and J lost 5; bases outside the gene matches: 6. The CDR3 region is CASRRAGNNEQFF. CDR3 bases: TGTGCCAGCCGTCGAGCGGGAAACAATGAGCAGTTCTTC.

The chain has TRBV7-8 and TRBJ2-1, with TRBD2 matching over 7 bases. This CDR3 is built from 16 residues. V gave up 4 bases and J gave up 4 bases; unmatched junction bases: 10. Germline loops: CDR1 SGHVS, CDR2 FQNEAQ. CDR3 in DNA: TGTGCCAGCAGCTCGAGCGGGGCGATTGAGTACAATGAGCAGTTCTTC. It codes for CASSSSGAIEYNEQFF.

V gene TRBV3-1 (or the pseudogene TRBV3-2) combines with J gene TRBJ2-3; D gene unclear. Trimming took 4 bases from V and 2 from J, leaving 10 bases between them. Germline V CDR1 and CDR2: LGHDT, YNNKEL (reference sequence). There are 14 residues in the CDR3. The DNA of the CDR3 is TGTGCCAGCAGCCTAATGACTGTCACAGATACGCAGTATTTT. It encodes CASSLMTVTDTQYF.